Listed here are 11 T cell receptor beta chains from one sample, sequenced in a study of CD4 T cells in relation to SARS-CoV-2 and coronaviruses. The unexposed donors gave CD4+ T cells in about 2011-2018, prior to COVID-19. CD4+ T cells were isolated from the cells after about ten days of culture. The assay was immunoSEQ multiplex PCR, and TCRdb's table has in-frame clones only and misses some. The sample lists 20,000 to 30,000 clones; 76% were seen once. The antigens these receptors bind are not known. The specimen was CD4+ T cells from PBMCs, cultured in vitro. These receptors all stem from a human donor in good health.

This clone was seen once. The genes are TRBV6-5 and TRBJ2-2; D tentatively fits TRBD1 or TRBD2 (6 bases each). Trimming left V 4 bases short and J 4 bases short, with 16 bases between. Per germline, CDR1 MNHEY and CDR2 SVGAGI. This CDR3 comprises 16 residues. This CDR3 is CASSSGAGSVTGELFF. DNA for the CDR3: TGTGCCAGCAGTTCGGGGGCAGGGTCGGTCACCGGGGAGCTGTTTTTT.

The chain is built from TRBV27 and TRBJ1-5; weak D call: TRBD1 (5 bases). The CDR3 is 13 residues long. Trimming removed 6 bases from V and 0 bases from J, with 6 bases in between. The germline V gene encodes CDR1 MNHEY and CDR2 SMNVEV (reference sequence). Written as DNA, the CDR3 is TGTGCCAGCAGGGACACTAGCAATCAGCCCCAGCATTTT. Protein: CASRDTSNQPQHF.

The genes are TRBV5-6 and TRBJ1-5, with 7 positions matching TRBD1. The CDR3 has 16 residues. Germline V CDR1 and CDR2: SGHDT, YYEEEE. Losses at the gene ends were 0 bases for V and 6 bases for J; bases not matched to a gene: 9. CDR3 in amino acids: CASSLGLRGLGQPQHF. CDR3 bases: TGTGCCAGCAGCTTGGGTCTCAGGGGGTTAGGTCAGCCCCAGCATTTT.

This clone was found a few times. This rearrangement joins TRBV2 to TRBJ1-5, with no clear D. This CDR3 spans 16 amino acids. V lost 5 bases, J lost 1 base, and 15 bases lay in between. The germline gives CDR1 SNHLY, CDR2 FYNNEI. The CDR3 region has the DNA TGTGCCAGCAGTTCCGGGCCGTCACCGAGCAATCAGCCCCAGCATTTT. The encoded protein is CASSSGPSPSNQPQHF. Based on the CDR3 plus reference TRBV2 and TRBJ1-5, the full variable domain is EPEVTQTPSHQVTQMGQEVILRCVPISNHLYFYWYRQILGQKVEFLVSFYNNEISEKSEIFDDQFSVERPDGSNFTLKIRSTKLEDSAMYFCASSSGPSPSNQPQHFGDGTRLSIL.

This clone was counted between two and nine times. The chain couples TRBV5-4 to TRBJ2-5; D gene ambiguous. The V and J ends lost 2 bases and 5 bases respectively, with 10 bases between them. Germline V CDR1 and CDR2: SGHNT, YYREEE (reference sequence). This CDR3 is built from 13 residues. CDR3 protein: CASSFEGSETQYF. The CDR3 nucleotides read TGTGCCAGCAGCTTTGAAGGGTCGGAGACCCAGTACTTC.

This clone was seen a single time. CDR3 in DNA: TGTGCCAGCTCCCCGAATCCCGGGACAGGGTCCTACAATGAGCAGTTCTTC. Translation: CASSPNPGTGSYNEQFF. This chain connects TRBV18 to TRBJ2-1; 9 bases line up with TRBD1. CDR3 length equals 17 residues. V was clipped by 6 bases and J by 1 base; unmatched bases: 10. In germline, CDR1 is KGHSH, CDR2 LQKENI.

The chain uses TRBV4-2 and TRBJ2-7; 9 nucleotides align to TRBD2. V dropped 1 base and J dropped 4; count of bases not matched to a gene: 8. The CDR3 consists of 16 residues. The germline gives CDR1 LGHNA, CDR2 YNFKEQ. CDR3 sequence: CASSQGLAGDGYEQYF. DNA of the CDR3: TGTGCCAGCAGCCAAGGATTAGCGGGAGATGGTTACGAGCAGTACTTC.

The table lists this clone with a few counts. The CDR3 reads CASATAGTYGYTF. DNA of the CDR3: TGTGCCTCAGCGACTGCCGGGACCTATGGCTACACCTTC. V and J are TRBV11-2 and TRBJ1-2, with a tentative D call TRBD1 (5 bases). The CDR3 is made up of 13 amino acids. The germline V gene encodes CDR1 SGHAT and CDR2 FQNNGV. Trimming removed 11 bases from V and 4 bases from J, with 17 bases in between.

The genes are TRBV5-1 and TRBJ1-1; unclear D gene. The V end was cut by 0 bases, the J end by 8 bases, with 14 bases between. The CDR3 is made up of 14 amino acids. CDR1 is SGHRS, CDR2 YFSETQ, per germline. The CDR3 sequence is CASSLEAVYGEAFF. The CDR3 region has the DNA TGCGCCAGCAGCTTGGAAGCGGTTTACGGGGAAGCTTTCTTT.

The CDR3 DNA follows: TGTGCCACCAGCAGTGGAGGGGGAAGCGGCAGCCACGAGCAGTACTTC. Protein product: CATSSGGGSGSHEQYF. The chain carries TRBV15 and TRBJ2-7; D may be TRBD1 or TRBD2 (6 bases each). Trimming left V 3 bases short and J 5 bases short, with 20 bases between. Per germline, CDR1 LNHNV and CDR2 YYDKDF (reference sequence). The CDR3 is 16 residues long.

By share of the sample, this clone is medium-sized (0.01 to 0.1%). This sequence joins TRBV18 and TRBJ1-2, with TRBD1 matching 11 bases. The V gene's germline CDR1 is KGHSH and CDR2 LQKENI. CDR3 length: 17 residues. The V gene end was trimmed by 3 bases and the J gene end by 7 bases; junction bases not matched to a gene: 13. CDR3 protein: CASSPVMGRTGGGGYTF. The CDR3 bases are TGTGCCAGCTCACCGGTGATGGGTCGGACAGGGGGCGGTGGCTACACCTTC.